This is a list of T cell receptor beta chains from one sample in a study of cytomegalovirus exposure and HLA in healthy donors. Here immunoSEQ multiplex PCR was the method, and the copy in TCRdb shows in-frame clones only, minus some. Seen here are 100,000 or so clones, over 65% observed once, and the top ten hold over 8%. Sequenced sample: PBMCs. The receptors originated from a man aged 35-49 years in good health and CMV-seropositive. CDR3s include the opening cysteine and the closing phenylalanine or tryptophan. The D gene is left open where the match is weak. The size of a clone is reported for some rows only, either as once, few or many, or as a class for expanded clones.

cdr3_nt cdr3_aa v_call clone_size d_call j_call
TGTGCCAGCAGTGAAGCGCCGGGGGTTGTCAGTCAGTACTTC CASSEAPGVVSQYF TRBV2 NA NA TRBJ2-4
TGTGCCAGCAGCTTGACCCGGGGGACAGGGGGCAATCAGCCCCAGCATTTT CASSLTRGTGGNQPQHF TRBV7-8 NA TRBD1 TRBJ1-5
TGTGCCAGCAGCCTCAGGGTAGAAACTGAAGCTTTCTTT CASSLRVETEAFF TRBV11-1 NA NA TRBJ1-1
TGTGCCAGCAGGTCGACAGGGGAAGTGGTAAACTATGGCTACACCTTC CASRSTGEVVNYGYTF TRBV28 NA TRBD1 TRBJ1-2
TGTGCCAGTAGTCACAGGGGCAATTCACCCCTCCACTTT CASSHRGNSPLHF TRBV19 NA TRBD1 TRBJ1-6
TGTGCCAGCAGCTTACTGGGACAGGGCCTATATCAGCCCCAGCATTTT CASSLLGQGLYQPQHF TRBV7-8 NA TRBD1 TRBJ1-5
TGTGCCAGCAGCTTAGGGGCTTCAGGGTATGGCGAAAAACTGTTTTTT CASSLGASGYGEKLFF TRBV11-2 NA NA TRBJ1-4
TGTGCCAGCACCACACGGGGGTGGAACAATGAGCAGTTCTTC CASTTRGWNNEQFF TRBV5-6 few NA TRBJ2-1
TGTGCCAGCAGTTTGTACCCAAGCTCGAATCAGCCCCAGCATTTT CASSLYPSSNQPQHF TRBV28 once NA TRBJ1-5
TGTGCCAGCAGCCCCGAAAATTCGGTGGTAGAGACCCAGTACTTC CASSPENSVVETQYF TRBV5-5 NA NA TRBJ2-5
TGTGCCAGCAGCTTAAAGGGGCTAGGGACAAGTTTGAACACTGAAGCTTTCTTT CASSLKGLGTSLNTEAFF TRBV7-6 few NA TRBJ1-1
TGCGCCAGCAAAACTAGCCTATCCTACAATGAGCAGTTCTTC CASKTSLSYNEQFF TRBV10-2 NA NA TRBJ2-1
TGTGCCAGCAGCTTATCGGGGGGCCCCTTTGGGTCCCTCCACTTT CASSLSGGPFGSLHF TRBV7-2 NA NA TRBJ1-6
TGTGCCAGCAGTGATGGAGGAGAGAACACTGAAGCTTTCTTT CASSDGGENTEAFF TRBV6-4 NA NA TRBJ1-1
TGTGCCAGCAGTCTAAGCGCGGGGAGGACTGCTGGAAACACCATATATTTT CASSLSAGRTAGNTIYF TRBV2 NA NA TRBJ1-3
TGTGCCAGCAGTAAGAGCGCGCAGTATTTT CASSKSAQYF TRBV25-1 NA NA TRBJ2-3
TGTGCCAGCAGGAAAGCTCTGTCCTCTGGGGCCAACGGCCTGACTTTC CASRKALSSGANGLTF TRBV2 NA NA TRBJ2-6
TGTGCCAGCAGCCCCATAATAAAGACCGGGACAGGGTCCACCGGGGAGCTGTTTTTT CASSPIIKTGTGSTGELFF TRBV5-5 few TRBD1 TRBJ2-2
TGTGCCAGCACTGAGGGCAACCGACAGGGCATTTCACCCCTCCACTTT CASTEGNRQGISPLHF TRBV28 NA TRBD1 TRBJ1-6
TGTGCCAGCAGCGAAGCGGATGGGACCGGGGAGCTGTTTTTT CASSEADGTGELFF TRBV9 few NA TRBJ2-2